This record concerns one T cell receptor (beta chain) sequence. Its antigen is still unknown. There are no base qualities to consult, and no much larger clone falls within one base. Synovial fluid samples and blood samples obtained from the same ankylosing spondylitis patients were matched. This specimen belongs to a study of CD8 T cells in ankylosing spondylitis (TCRdb year 2017). Background for the entire study: The study profiled T cell receptor beta repertoires in healthy donors and ankylosing spondylitis patients to find disease-linked TCR variants. Samples of peripheral blood were taken, and for ankylosing spondylitis patients, synovial fluid was collected as well. The whole study cohort included about a hundred healthy donors and 25 or so ankylosing spondylitis patients. General findings and caveats noted by the study authors: The disease-linked clones showed a CD8+ phenotype and occurred at relatively low frequencies in peripheral blood. A TCR beta motif of about 8 highly homologous amino acid variants appeared characteristic of blood from ankylosing spondylitis patients. Significant enrichment of the disease-linked clones was reported in matched synovial fluid samples from ankylosing spondylitis patients. Some of the motif variants had been reported before in the synovial fluid and blood of reactive arthritis patients, a finding that suggests common disease-initiation mechanisms.

Data came from an Illumina HiSeq 2500. Quantitative 5'-RACE with molecular barcodes was used to prepare TCR beta libraries. The paper's processing steps were these. Disease-linked TCR variants were identified with a new computational method built on a probabilistic model of VDJ rearrangement. TCRdb took the public reads, trimmed them with fastp at Q25, ran MiXCR for clone calling and kept in-frame beta chains. Rows merge per CDR3 protein into single entries with the most common DNA and genes. The V and J calls, along with clone size, are taken from TCRdb and not from the paper's own processing. The sample table lists about 150,000 distinct CDR3 sequences, around 42% of them with a count of one. The ten largest make up roughly 15% of the sample. Based on the germline V gene (reference sequence), the CDR1 and CDR2 sequences are MNHEY and SMNVEV. The CDR3 covers 15 residues, taking in both the cysteine and the phenylalanine. Only CDR3 DNA remains: 45 bases, in frame from the first base. The germline ends are 8 bases apart after V is trimmed by 2 bases and J by 0 bases.

The material sequenced was synovial fluid, either unsorted or a sorted T cell fraction (not recorded which). This sequence originates from a male donor with ankylosing spondylitis. The chain couples TRBV27 to TRBJ2-1; there is no confident call for the D gene. The bases read TGTGCCAGCAGTTTAGGGTCAAGCTCCTACAATGAGCAGTTCTTC. The resulting protein is CASSLGSSSYNEQFF.